These 12 T cell receptor beta chains were all obtained from the same sample, sequenced in a study of cytomegalovirus exposure and HLA in healthy donors. 60 Vbeta and 13 Jbeta primers were used in PCR. Measured with immunoSEQ multiplex PCR; TCRdb has only the in-frame clones, and not every one. This sample yields 150,000 to 200,000 clones, of which around 65% are seen a single time; around 2.8% belongs to the top ten. What was sequenced was PBMCs. The receptor set was obtained from a woman aged 40 to 55 in good health and CMV-seropositive.

The chain couples TRBV28 to TRBJ2-1; TRBD2 matches at 7 bases. The CDR3 loop spans 16 amino acids. V dropped 6 bases and J dropped 8; count of bases not matched to a gene: 16. From germline, CDR1 is MDHEN and CDR2 SYDVKM. CDR3 nucleotide sequence: TGTGCCAGCAGGGGGGGGAGCAGGGCAGGCTTCGATGAGCAGTTCTTC. Its translation: CASRGGSRAGFDEQFF.

This clone turned up a few times. The chain links TRBV27 to TRBJ1-6; D gene unclear. The length of the CDR3 is 13 residues. The V gene lost 1 base and the J gene lost 7 bases, with 5 bases spanning the gap. Germline CDR1 reads MNHEY; CDR2 reads SMNVEV (reference sequence). CDR3 in amino acids: CASSLFENSPLHF. CDR3 sequence (DNA): TGTGCCAGCAGTTTATTTGAGAATTCACCCCTCCACTTT.

The rearrangement uses TRBV6-5 and TRBJ1-1, with D possibly being TRBD1 (6 bases). The V end was cut by 4 bases, the J end by 4 bases, with 10 bases between. Germline V gene data show CDR1 as MNHEY and CDR2 as SVGAGI. This CDR3 spans 13 amino acids. The CDR3 sequence: CASSLQGFTEAFF. The CDR3 bases are TGTGCCAGCAGTTTGCAGGGGTTCACTGAAGCTTTCTTT.

The chain has TRBV7-9 and TRBJ1-1; 8 bases align to TRBD1. V lost 5 bases, J lost 1 base, and 9 bases stayed unmatched. Germline V CDR1 and CDR2: SEHNR, FQNEAQ (reference sequence). CDR3 length: 16 amino acids. For the CDR3, the DNA is TGTGCCAGCAGCGCTCGGACAGGGAGGGGGAACACTGAAGCTTTCTTT. This sequence encodes CASSARTGRGNTEAFF.

This chain connects TRBV5-4 to TRBJ1-1, with TRBD1 matching 7 bases. V lost 4 bases to trimming and J lost 1 base; unmatched junction nucleotides: 7. This CDR3 has 15 residues. Germline CDR1 SGHNT, CDR2 YYREEE (reference sequence). The CDR3 nucleotides read TGTGCCAGCAGCCGAGAGACAGGGTGGAACACTGAAGCTTTCTTT. Amino acids: CASSRETGWNTEAFF.

The V and J genes are TRBV5-1 and TRBJ1-5; 7 nucleotides agree with TRBD1. J gave up 1 base and V 4 bases, and 5 bases lay outside the gene matches. The CDR3 totals 15 residues. CDR1 is SGHRS and CDR2 is YFSETQ in the germline V gene. CDR3 region: CASSRGTESNQPQHF. CDR3 nucleotide sequence: TGCGCCAGCAGCAGAGGGACAGAAAGCAATCAGCCCCAGCATTTT. The full variable domain, its missing parts supplied by reference TRBV5-1 and TRBJ1-5, is KAGVTQTPRYLIKTRGQQVTLSCSPISGHRSVSWYQQTPGQGLQFLFEYFSETQRNKGNFPGRFSGRQFSNSRSEMNVSTLELGDSALYLCASSRGTESNQPQHFGDGTRLSIL.

Concerning this clone itself: Distinct nucleotide sequences in the sample also encode this CDR3. The rearrangement links TRBV7-2 to TRBJ1-5; D might be TRBD1 (6 bases). This CDR3 contains 14 residues. Germline V gene lookup returns CDR1 SGHTA and CDR2 FQGNSA. Deletions cut 8 bases from V and 0 bases from J, with 11 bases between. The CDR3 loop is CASSPDSSNQPQHF. The CDR3 bases are TGTGCCAGCTCCCCGGACAGTAGCAATCAGCCCCAGCATTTT.

The chain is built from TRBV11-2 and TRBJ2-7, with D unresolved. Per germline, CDR1 SGHAT and CDR2 FQNNGV. Trimming stripped 1 base from V and 3 bases from J, with 4 bases between. There are 12 residues in the CDR3. The CDR3 DNA reads TGTGCCAGCAGCTTAGCGGTCTACGAGCAGTACTTC. It codes for CASSLAVYEQYF.

V is TRBV7-2 and J is TRBJ2-1; D is possibly TRBD1 (7 bases). Trimming took off 5 bases at V and 0 bases at J, with 14 bases between the two ends. Germline V gives CDR1 SGHTA, CDR2 FQGNSA. The CDR3 totals 16 residues. The CDR3 loop reads CASSTTGRPSYNEQFF. The CDR3 bases are TGTGCCAGCAGCACGACAGGGAGGCCCTCCTACAATGAGCAGTTCTTC. Filled out from reference TRBV7-2 and TRBJ2-1, the complete variable domain reads GAGVSQSPSNKVTEKGKDVELRCDPISGHTALYWYRQSLGQGLEFLIYFQGNSAPDKSGLPSDRFSAERTGGSVSTLTIQRTQQEDSAVYLCASSTTGRPSYNEQFFGPGTRLTVL.

The DNA for the CDR3 is TGTGCCAGCTCCCGAGAATCGGGGGAAGCTTTCTTT. It is translated as CASSRESGEAFF. J is TRBJ1-1 and V is TRBV25-1; no definite D call. There are 12 residues in the CDR3. Looked up from germline, CDR1 is MGHDK and CDR2 is SYGVNS. Between the trimmed V and J ends, which lost 8 bases and 8 bases, there was a span of 15 bases.

The genes are TRBV11-1 and TRBJ1-6; TRBD1 matches at 7 bases. CDR1 is SGHAT, CDR2 FQDESV, per germline (reference sequence). CDR3 size: 14 residues. V lost 5 bases and J lost 5; bases outside the gene matches: 3. CDR3 nucleotide sequence: TGTGCCAGCAGCGCAACAGGGGATAATTCACCCCTCCACTTT. Its translation is CASSATGDNSPLHF.

The chain carries TRBV6-1 and TRBJ2-1; D is unclear. The CDR3 has 13 amino acids. CDR1 is MNHNS and CDR2 is SASEGT in the germline V gene. Trimming removed 11 bases from V and 0 bases from J, with 11 bases in between. DNA for the CDR3: TGTGCCCTCTTGGCTAGCTCCTACAATGAGCAGTTCTTC. Residues: CALLASSYNEQFF.